This T cell receptor beta chain stems from a study of cytomegalovirus exposure and HLA in healthy donors. Study conclusions and caveats: Common viral pathogens seemed, in a later analysis, to connect with several of the most significant clusters. CMV antigen specificity of a few CMV-associated chains was confirmed in vitro.

Germline CDR1 and CDR2: MGHRA and YSYEKL. The CDR3 extends over 15 amino acids. V gave up 3 bases and J gave up 5 bases; unmatched junction bases: 3. Concerning this clone itself: The target antigen is unknown.

With 60 Vbeta and 13 Jbeta primers, the PCR was carried out. Clones were read by immunoSEQ multiplex PCR, and TCRdb kept only the in-frame ones, dropping some. Found here are roughly 190,000 clones, almost 80% of them singletons; the top ten hold about 1.6%. The sequence derives from a woman aged 18-35 years in good health and CMV-seronegative. J is TRBJ1-6 and V is TRBV4-1; 8 bases align to TRBD1. The sample taken for sequencing was PBMCs. The CDR3 sequence is CASSQSQGDNSPLHF. CDR3 nucleotide sequence: TGCGCCAGCAGCCAGTCACAGGGGGATAATTCACCCCTCCACTTT.